These 5 T cell receptor beta chains came from one sample sequenced in a study of control samples from healthy donors and cancer patients. The assay was immunoSEQ multiplex PCR, and TCRdb's table has in-frame clones only and misses some. The table shows just under 80,000 clones, with approximately 90% occurring only once. Sequencing used PBMCs. Source of these receptors: an older woman with head and neck cancer.

This clone has just a few counts. The rearrangement joins TRBV9 to TRBJ1-1; 7 bases are shared with TRBD1. The germline CDR1 and CDR2 sequences are SGDLS and YYNGEE. V lost 3 bases and J lost 0; bases outside the gene matches: 8. The CDR3 loop spans 16 amino acids. CDR3 sequence reads: CASSAFRTGVNTEAFF. In DNA, the CDR3 is TGTGCCAGCAGCGCATTCAGAACAGGGGTGAACACTGAAGCTTTCTTT.

This chain links TRBV4-1 with TRBJ2-1; D is unresolved. CDR1 is MGHRA and CDR2 is YSYEKL in the germline V gene. V was pared by 0 bases and J by 7 bases, with 4 bases between. This CDR3 region has 12 residues. CDR3 in DNA: TGCGCCAGCAGCCAAGACCGTAATGAGCAGTTCTTC. Its protein is CASSQDRNEQFF.

The gene calls are TRBV9 and TRBJ2-5; a weak D match, TRBD2 (5 bases). The CDR3 is 13 amino acids. Trimming pared 2 bases from V and 2 bases from J, leaving 7 bases between. The germline V gene encodes CDR1 SGDLS and CDR2 YYNGEE. In nucleotides, the CDR3 is TGTGCCAGCAGCGTTCGGGGACAAGAGACCCAGTACTTC. Its translation is CASSVRGQETQYF.

The rearrangement uses TRBV5-1 and TRBJ2-7; tentative D call: TRBD1 (6 bases). Between the trimmed V and J ends, which lost 0 bases and 1 base, there was a span of 8 bases. This CDR3 comprises 14 residues. Germline values: CDR1 SGHRS, CDR2 YFSETQ. As DNA, the CDR3 is TGCGCCAGCAGCTTGGAACAGGGATCCTACGAGCAGTACTTC. Translating it yields CASSLEQGSYEQYF. Supplemented by reference TRBV5-1 and TRBJ2-7, the full variable domain reads KAGVTQTPRYLIKTRGQQVTLSCSPISGHRSVSWYQQTPGQGLQFLFEYFSETQRNKGNFPGRFSGRQFSNSRSEMNVSTLELGDSALYLCASSLEQGSYEQYFGPGTRLTVT.

The CDR3 nucleotides are TGTGCCAGCAGTTTTATAGCGGGGTGGAACACCGGGGAGCTGTTTTTT. It codes for CASSFIAGWNTGELFF. V and J are TRBV7-2 and TRBJ2-2, with 8 nucleotides matching TRBD2. V lost 6 bases and J lost 1; bases outside the gene matches: 7. The CDR3 is made up of 16 amino acids. The germline CDR1 and CDR2 sequences are SGHTA and FQGNSA.